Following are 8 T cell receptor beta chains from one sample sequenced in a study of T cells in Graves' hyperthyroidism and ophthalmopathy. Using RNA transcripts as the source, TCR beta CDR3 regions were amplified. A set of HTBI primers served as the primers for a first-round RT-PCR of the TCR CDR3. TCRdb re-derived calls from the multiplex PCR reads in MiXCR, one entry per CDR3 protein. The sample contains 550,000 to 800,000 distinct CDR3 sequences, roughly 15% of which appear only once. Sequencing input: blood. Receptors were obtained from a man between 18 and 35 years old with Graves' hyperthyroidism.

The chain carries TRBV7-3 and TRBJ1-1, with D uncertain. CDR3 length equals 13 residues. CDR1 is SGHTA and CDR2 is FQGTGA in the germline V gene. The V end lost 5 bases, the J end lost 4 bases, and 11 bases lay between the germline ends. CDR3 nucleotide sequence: TGTGCCAGCAGCCAAACAGATACCACTGAAGCTTTCTTT. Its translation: CASSQTDTTEAFF.

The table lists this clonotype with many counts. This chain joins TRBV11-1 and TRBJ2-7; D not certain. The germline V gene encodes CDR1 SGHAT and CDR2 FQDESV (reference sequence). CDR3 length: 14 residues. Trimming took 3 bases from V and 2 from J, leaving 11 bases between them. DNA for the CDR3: TGTGCCAGCAGCTTCGTAAGTCCCCCCTACGAGCAGTACTTC. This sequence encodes CASSFVSPPYEQYF.

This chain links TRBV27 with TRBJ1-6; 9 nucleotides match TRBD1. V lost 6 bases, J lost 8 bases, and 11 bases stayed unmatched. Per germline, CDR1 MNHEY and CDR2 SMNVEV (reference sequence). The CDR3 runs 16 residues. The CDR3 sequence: CASSTGQGSSYSPLHF. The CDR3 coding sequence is TGTGCCAGCAGCACCGGACAGGGGTCGTCGTATTCACCCCTCCACTTT.

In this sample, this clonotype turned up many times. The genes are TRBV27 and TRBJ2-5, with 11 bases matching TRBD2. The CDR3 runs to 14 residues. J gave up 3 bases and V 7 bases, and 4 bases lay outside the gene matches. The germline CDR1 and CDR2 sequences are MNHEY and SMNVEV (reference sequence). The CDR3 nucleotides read TGTGCCAGCACCAAACTAGCGGGGGAAGAGACCCAGTACTTC. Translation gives CASTKLAGEETQYF.

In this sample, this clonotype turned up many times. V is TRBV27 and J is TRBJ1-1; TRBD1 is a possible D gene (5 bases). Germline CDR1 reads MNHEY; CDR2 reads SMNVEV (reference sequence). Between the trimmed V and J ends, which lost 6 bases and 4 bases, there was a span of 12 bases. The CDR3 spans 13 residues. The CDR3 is CASSQARGTEAFF. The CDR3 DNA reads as TGTGCCAGCAGCCAGGCGAGGGGCACTGAAGCTTTCTTT.

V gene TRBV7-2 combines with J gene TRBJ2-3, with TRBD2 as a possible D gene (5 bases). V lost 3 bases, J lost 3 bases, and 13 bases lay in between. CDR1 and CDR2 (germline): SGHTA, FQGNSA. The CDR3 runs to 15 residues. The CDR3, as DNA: TGTGCCAGCAGCTTGCAACTAGTCATGACAGATACGCAGTATTTT. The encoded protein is CASSLQLVMTDTQYF.

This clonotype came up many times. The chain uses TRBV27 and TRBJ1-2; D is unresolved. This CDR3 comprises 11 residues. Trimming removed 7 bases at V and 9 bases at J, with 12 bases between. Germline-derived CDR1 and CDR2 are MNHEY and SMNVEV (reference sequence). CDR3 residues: CASMGTESYTF. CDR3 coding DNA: TGTGCCAGCATGGGCACGGAAAGCTACACCTTC.

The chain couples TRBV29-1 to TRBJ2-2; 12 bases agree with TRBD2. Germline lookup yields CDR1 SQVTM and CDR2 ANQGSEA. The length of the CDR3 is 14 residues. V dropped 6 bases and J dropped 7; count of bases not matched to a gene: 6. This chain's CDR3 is CSVAGTSGYGELFF. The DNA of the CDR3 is TGCAGCGTAGCCGGGACTAGCGGGTACGGGGAGCTGTTTTTT.